Detailed here is one T cell receptor beta chain. V lost 5 bases and J lost 5, with 8 bases in between. The CDR3 spans 12 residues. The germline V gene encodes CDR1 SGHTA and CDR2 FQGNSA. The sample belongs to a study of cytomegalovirus exposure and HLA in healthy donors. The PCR made use of 60 Vbeta and 13 Jbeta primers. Sequencing was performed with immunoSEQ multiplex PCR; in TCRdb, only in-frame clones are kept and a portion is missing. The profile covers approximately 100,000 clones, with about 80% appearing a single time and roughly 4% taken by the ten largest. This sequence originates from a man in his forties or fifties in good health and CMV-seronegative. This chain uses TRBV7-2 with TRBJ2-3; D is ambiguous. Material: PBMCs. CDR3 in DNA: TGTGCCAGCAGCCCCCTCCTAGATACGCAGTATTTT. It encodes CASSPLLDTQYF.